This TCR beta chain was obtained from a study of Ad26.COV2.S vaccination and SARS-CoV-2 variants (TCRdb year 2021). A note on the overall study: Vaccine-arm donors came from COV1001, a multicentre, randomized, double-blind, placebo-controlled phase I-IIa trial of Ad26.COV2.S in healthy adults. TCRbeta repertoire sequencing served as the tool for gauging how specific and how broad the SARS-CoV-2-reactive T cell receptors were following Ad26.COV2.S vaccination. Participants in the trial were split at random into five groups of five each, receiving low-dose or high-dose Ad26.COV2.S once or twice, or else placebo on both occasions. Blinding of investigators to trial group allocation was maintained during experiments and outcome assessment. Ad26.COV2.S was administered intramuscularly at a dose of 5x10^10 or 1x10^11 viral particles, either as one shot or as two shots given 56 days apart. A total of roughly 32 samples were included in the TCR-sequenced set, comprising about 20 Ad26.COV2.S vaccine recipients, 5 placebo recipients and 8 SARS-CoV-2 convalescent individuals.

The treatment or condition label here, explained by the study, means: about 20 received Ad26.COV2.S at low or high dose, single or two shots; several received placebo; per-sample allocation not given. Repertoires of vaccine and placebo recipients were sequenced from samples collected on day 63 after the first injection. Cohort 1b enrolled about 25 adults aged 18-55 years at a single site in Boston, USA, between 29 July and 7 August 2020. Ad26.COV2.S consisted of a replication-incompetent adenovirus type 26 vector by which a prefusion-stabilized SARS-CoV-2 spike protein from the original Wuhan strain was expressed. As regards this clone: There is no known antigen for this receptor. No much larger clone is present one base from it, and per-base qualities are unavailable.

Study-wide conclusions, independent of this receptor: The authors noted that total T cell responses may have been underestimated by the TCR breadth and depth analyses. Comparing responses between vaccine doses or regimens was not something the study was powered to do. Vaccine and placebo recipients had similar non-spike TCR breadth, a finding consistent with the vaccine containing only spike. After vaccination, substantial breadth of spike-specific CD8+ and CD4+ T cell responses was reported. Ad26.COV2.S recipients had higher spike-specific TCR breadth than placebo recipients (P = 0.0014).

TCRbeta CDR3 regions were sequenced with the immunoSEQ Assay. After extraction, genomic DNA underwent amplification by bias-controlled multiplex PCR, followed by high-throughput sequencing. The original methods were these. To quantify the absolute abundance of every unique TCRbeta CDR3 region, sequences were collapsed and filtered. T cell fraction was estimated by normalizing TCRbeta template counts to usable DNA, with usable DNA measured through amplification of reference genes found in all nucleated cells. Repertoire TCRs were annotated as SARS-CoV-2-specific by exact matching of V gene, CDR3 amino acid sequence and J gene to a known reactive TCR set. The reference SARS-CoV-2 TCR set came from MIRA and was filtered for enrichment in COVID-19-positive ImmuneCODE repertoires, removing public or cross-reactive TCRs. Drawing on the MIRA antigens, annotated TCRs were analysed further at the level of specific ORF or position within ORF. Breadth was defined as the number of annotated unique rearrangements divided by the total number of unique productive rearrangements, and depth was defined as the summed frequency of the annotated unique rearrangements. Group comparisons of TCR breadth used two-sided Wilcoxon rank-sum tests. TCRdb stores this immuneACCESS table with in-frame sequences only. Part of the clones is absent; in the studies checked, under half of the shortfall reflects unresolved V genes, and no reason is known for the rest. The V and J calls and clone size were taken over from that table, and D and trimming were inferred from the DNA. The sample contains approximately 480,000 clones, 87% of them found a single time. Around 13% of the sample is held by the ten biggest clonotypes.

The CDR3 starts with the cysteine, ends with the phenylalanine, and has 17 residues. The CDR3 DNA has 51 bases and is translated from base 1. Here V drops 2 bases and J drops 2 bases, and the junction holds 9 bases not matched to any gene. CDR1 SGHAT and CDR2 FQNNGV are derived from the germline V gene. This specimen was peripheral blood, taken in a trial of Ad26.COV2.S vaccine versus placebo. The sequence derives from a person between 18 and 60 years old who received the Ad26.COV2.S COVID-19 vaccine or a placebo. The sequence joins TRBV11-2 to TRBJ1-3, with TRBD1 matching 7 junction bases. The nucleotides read TGTGCCAGCAGCTTAAGTTTACAGGGGTACCCTGGAAACACCATATATTTT. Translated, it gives CASSLSLQGYPGNTIYF.